What follows are 26 T cell receptor beta chains derived from one specimen sequenced in a study of T-cell reconstitution after alpha-beta-depleted transplantation in children. Using unique molecular identifiers, the investigators prepared the TCRbeta library. TCRdb called the PCR reads again in MiXCR, with one record for every CDR3 protein. The table has 240,000 or so distinct CDR3 sequences, more than 10% seen once. This sample comprised PBMCs from the stem cell graft donor, obtained from the stem cell graft. These receptors originate from a human donor who donated a stem cell graft to a child with acute lymphoblastic leukemia.

This clonotype appeared many times. V usage is TRBV29-1 and J usage is TRBJ1-1, with TRBD1 matching over 8 bases. CDR3 length equals 13 residues. Germline-derived CDR1 and CDR2 are SQVTM and ANQGSEA. Germline trimming cut 6 bases from V and 4 bases from J; bases unmatched to any gene: 7. The DNA for the CDR3 is TGCAGCGTGGAGGACAGGGAAGGCACTGAAGCTTTCTTT. It is translated as CSVEDREGTEAFF.

This clonotype was seen many times. The chain joins TRBV12-3 or TRBV12-4 to TRBJ2-2, with a tentative D call TRBD1 (6 bases). The CDR3 contains 17 residues. V was pared by 0 bases and J by 3 bases, with 14 bases between. CDR3 nucleotides: TGTGCCAGCAGTTTAGCCCAAGGGGGATACGACACCGGGGAGCTGTTTTTT. Translation gives CASSLAQGGYDTGELFF.

This CDR3 is CATFRTPQETQYF. The CDR3 DNA is TGTGCCACCTTCCGGACCCCACAAGAGACCCAGTACTTC. The chain joins TRBV6-2 or TRBV6-3 to TRBJ2-5; the D is unclear. Trimming took 10 bases from V and 2 from J, leaving 14 bases between them. Germline V gene sequence: CDR1 MNHEY, CDR2 SVGEGT. This CDR3 is 13 amino acids long.

This clonotype has at least ten counts. The chain employs TRBV5-1 and TRBJ1-5; tentative D call: TRBD1 (5 bases). Per the germline V gene, CDR1 is SGHRS and CDR2 is YFSETQ. The length of the CDR3 is 15 residues. The V end was cut by 0 bases, the J end by 5 bases, with 12 bases between. The CDR3: CASSLEGADYQPQHF. Written as DNA, the CDR3 is TGCGCCAGCAGCTTGGAAGGGGCAGATTATCAGCCCCAGCATTTT. The full variable domain, in which reference TRBV5-1 and TRBJ1-5 provide the parts outside the CDR3, is KAGVTQTPRYLIKTRGQQVTLSCSPISGHRSVSWYQQTPGQGLQFLFEYFSETQRNKGNFPGRFSGRQFSNSRSEMNVSTLELGDSALYLCASSLEGADYQPQHFGDGTRLSIL.

With respect to this clonotype: A much bigger clone sits one base away, suggesting this may be a read error. The chain is built from TRBV20-1 and TRBJ2-3, with D possibly matching TRBD2 (5 bases). The CDR3 spans 13 residues. V lost 3 bases to trimming and J lost 2 bases, with 9 bases between them. CDR1 is DFQATT and CDR2 is SNEGSKA in the germline V gene (reference sequence). CDR3 region: CSASGKDTDTQYF. The CDR3, as DNA: TGCAGTGCTAGCGGGAAGGACACAGATACGCAGTATTTT.

Ten or more counts support this clonotype. V usage is TRBV6-2 or TRBV6-3 and J usage is TRBJ1-5; 9 nucleotides agree with TRBD1. The J segment lost 0 bases and the V segment lost 1 base, leaving 7 bases of the junction unmatched. Germline CDR1 MNHEY, CDR2 SVGEGT. This CDR3 spans 18 amino acids. The CDR3 region has the DNA TGTGCCAGCAGTTACTGGACCGGGACAGGGTTTAGCAATCAGCCCCAGCATTTT. This codes for CASSYWTGTGFSNQPQHF.

This clonotype was found many times. The chain uses TRBV5-5 and TRBJ2-3, with D unclear. CDR1 SGHKS and CDR2 YYEKEE come from the germline V gene (reference sequence). The CDR3 covers 14 residues. The V gene lost 4 bases and the J gene lost 1 base, with 10 bases spanning the gap. The CDR3 loop reads CASSQDRGTDTQYF. The CDR3 DNA is TGTGCCAGCAGCCAGGACCGGGGCACAGATACGCAGTATTTT.

Many counts were recorded for this clonotype. This chain's CDR3 is CSVDRDTTDTQYF. CDR3 nucleotide sequence: TGCAGCGTTGACAGGGATACCACAGATACGCAGTATTTT. The chain recombines TRBV29-1 with TRBJ2-3; maybe TRBD1 (5 bases). V lost 3 bases and J lost 2, with 9 bases in between. The CDR3 runs to 13 residues. Germline V gene sequence: CDR1 SQVTM, CDR2 ANQGSEA.

At least ten counts were recorded for this clonotype. The V and J genes are TRBV2 and TRBJ2-7; 7 positions agree with TRBD2. This CDR3 comprises 12 residues. CDR1 is SNHLY, CDR2 FYNNEI, per germline. The junction had 8 bases not matched to a gene; V was cut back by 8 bases and J by 7 bases. The CDR3, as DNA: TGTGCCAGCGGAAGACTAGCAAGGGAGCAGTACTTC. It specifies CASGRLAREQYF.

This clonotype came up many times. The gene calls are TRBV28 and TRBJ2-7; weak D call: TRBD2 (5 bases). The CDR3 spans 15 residues. The V end lost 4 bases, the J end lost 1 base, and 14 bases lay between the germline ends. The V gene's germline CDR1 is MDHEN and CDR2 SYDVKM. The CDR3 DNA is TGTGCCAGCAGTTCCAGCCAAAGCGGATCCTACGAGCAGTACTTC. This sequence encodes CASSSSQSGSYEQYF.

This clonotype was counted a few times. The V gene is TRBV28, the J gene TRBJ2-3; D gene ambiguous. Trimming left V 6 bases short and J 3 bases short, with 13 bases between. The germline gives CDR1 MDHEN, CDR2 SYDVKM. This CDR3 region has 14 residues. The CDR3 DNA follows: TGTGCCAGCAGCCCGAGGCTATCAACAGATACGCAGTATTTT. Its translation: CASSPRLSTDTQYF.

The sample holds a few counts of this clonotype. The chain has TRBV5-1 and TRBJ2-7; possibly TRBD2 for D (6 bases). V lost 0 bases to trimming and J lost 4 bases, with 11 bases between them. CDR1 is SGHRS, CDR2 YFSETQ, per germline. This CDR3 has 14 residues. DNA of the CDR3: TGCGCCAGCAGCTTGGCCTCGGGGGATTACGAGCAGTACTTC. Residues: CASSLASGDYEQYF.

In its sample, this clonotype was seen many times. The chain combines TRBV6-2 or TRBV6-3 with TRBJ1-5, with D tentatively TRBD1 (6 bases). Trimming left V 6 bases short and J 0 bases short, with 15 bases between. The germline V gene has CDR1 MNHEY and CDR2 SVGEGT. The CDR3 spans 16 residues. The CDR3 loop is CASSLRTAYSNQPQHF. The CDR3 coding sequence is TGTGCCAGCAGCCTCCGGACAGCCTATAGCAATCAGCCCCAGCATTTT.

This chain connects TRBV5-6 to TRBJ2-5; D may correspond to TRBD1 or TRBD2 (5 bases each). Between the trimmed V and J ends, which lost 7 bases and 5 bases, there was a span of 15 bases. The germline V gene encodes CDR1 SGHDT and CDR2 YYEEEE. The CDR3 spans 13 residues. The CDR3 sequence is CASARDVGETQYF. DNA of the CDR3: TGTGCCAGCGCCCGGGACGTGGGGGAGACCCAGTACTTC.

This clonotype was recorded many times. This chain links TRBV29-1 with TRBJ2-5; 12 nucleotides line up with TRBD2. CDR3 size: 13 residues. The germline V gene has CDR1 SQVTM and CDR2 ANQGSEA. V lost 7 bases and J lost 5; bases outside the gene matches: 5. CDR3 DNA sequence: TGCAGCGGTTCCGGGACTAGCGGGGAGACCCAGTACTTC. Its translation is CSGSGTSGETQYF.

This clonotype has ten or more counts. The V and J genes are TRBV4-3 and TRBJ2-2; TRBD2 might be the D (6 bases). Trimming took 3 bases from V and 0 from J, leaving 8 bases between them. The CDR3 sequence is 15 residues long. The germline gives CDR1 LGHNA, CDR2 YSLEER. CDR3 sequence: CASSQEGANTGELFF. The CDR3 DNA reads TGCGCCAGCAGCCAGGAGGGCGCGAACACCGGGGAGCTGTTTTTT.

A remark on this clonotype: This may be a read error: a much more frequent sequence differs by one nucleotide. The gene calls are TRBV3-1 and TRBJ1-1; D call uncertain. Trimming removed 1 base at V and 13 bases at J, with 10 bases between. Looked up from germline, CDR1 is LGHDT and CDR2 is YNNKEL (reference sequence). The CDR3 extends over 11 amino acids. CDR3: CASSQVGIDFF. The CDR3, as DNA: TGTGCCAGCAGCCAAGTTGGGATCGATTTCTTT.

This clonotype was counted at least ten times. The CDR3 DNA follows: TGTGCCAGCAGCTACGACAGCAATCAGCCCCAGCATTTT. Its translation is CASSYDSNQPQHF. The chain carries TRBV27 and TRBJ1-5, with unresolved D. With 6 bases removed from V and 1 base from J, the gap between germline ends came to 7 bases. The CDR3 is 13 amino acids. Germline CDR1 MNHEY, CDR2 SMNVEV (reference sequence).

The sample holds many counts of this clonotype. J is TRBJ2-2 and V is TRBV20-1, with TRBD2 matching 9 bases. Germline assignment: CDR1 DFQATT and CDR2 SNEGSKA (reference sequence). V was pared by 3 bases and J by 5 bases, with 4 bases of the junction left unmatched. The CDR3 is 14 amino acids. For the CDR3, the DNA is TGCAGTGCTAGGGCGGGAGGGGATACCGGGGAGCTGTTTTTT. Its protein is CSARAGGDTGELFF.

This clonotype came up many times. The rearrangement links TRBV28 to TRBJ2-2, with D hard to call. Germline V gene data show CDR1 as MDHEN and CDR2 as SYDVKM. This CDR3 has 14 residues. Between the trimmed V and J ends, which lost 4 bases and 7 bases, there was a span of 13 bases. The CDR3 protein is CASSSSLRGGELFF. The CDR3 coding sequence is TGTGCCAGCAGTTCGTCTTTGAGAGGCGGGGAGCTGTTTTTT.

This clonotype appeared once. The chain combines TRBV5-1 with TRBJ2-7; D gene uncertain. Per the germline V gene, CDR1 is SGHRS and CDR2 is YFSETQ. The CDR3 is 13 amino acids. V was clipped by 0 bases and J by 4 bases, with 8 bases between them. This CDR3 reads CASSLVSPYEQYF. The CDR3 nucleotides are TGCGCCAGCAGCTTGGTTAGCCCGTACGAGCAGTACTTC.

Comments on this clonotype: A much larger clone sits a single nucleotide away, making a read error possible. The chain combines TRBV12-3 or TRBV12-4 with TRBJ1-5; no definite D call. The V end lost 10 bases, the J end lost 1 base, and 11 bases lay between the germline ends. The CDR3 totals 13 residues. This CDR3 is CAINRQSNQPQHF. CDR3 nucleotides: TGTGCCATCAATCGGCAGAGCAATCAGCCCCAGCATTTT.

This clonotype was seen ten or more times. The V gene is TRBV12-3 or TRBV12-4, the J gene TRBJ2-1, with TRBD2 identical over 9 bases. The length of the CDR3 is 15 residues. The V segment lost 5 bases and the J segment 8 bases; nucleotides outside the gene matches: 10. The CDR3 coding sequence is TGTGCCAGCAGTGTTTCGGCGGGGGGGGTCGATGAGCAGTTCTTC. It yields the protein CASSVSAGGVDEQFF.

The table lists this clonotype with many counts. The V and J genes are TRBV5-6 and TRBJ2-6; TRBD2 matches 7 bases. CDR3 length equals 18 residues. CDR1 is SGHDT, CDR2 YYEEEE, per germline. Trimming removed 0 bases from V and 0 bases from J; junction bases left unmatched: 6. CDR3 amino acids: CASSLGEGSPSGANVLTF. DNA for the CDR3: TGTGCCAGCAGCTTGGGGGAGGGATCCCCCTCTGGGGCCAACGTCCTGACTTTC. Full variable domain (missing parts from reference TRBV5-6 and TRBJ2-6): DAGVTQSPTHLIKTRGQQVTLRCSPKSGHDTVSWYQQALGQGPQFIFQYYEEEERQRGNFPDRFSGHQFPNYSSELNVNALLLGDSALYLCASSLGEGSPSGANVLTFGAGSRLTVL.

This clonotype has a count of ten or more. The chain carries TRBV28 and TRBJ2-7; 11 bases agree with TRBD1. V gave up 6 bases and J gave up 3 bases; unmatched junction bases: 7. The CDR3 spans 15 residues. CDR1 is MDHEN and CDR2 is SYDVKM in the germline V gene. The CDR3 DNA is TGTGCCAGCAGGTTGGACAGGGGGCCCCTCTACGAGCAGTACTTC. It yields the protein CASRLDRGPLYEQYF.

With regard to this clonotype: The CDR3 end shows no conserved phenylalanine or tryptophan, and so a read error is likely. This chain links TRBV10-2 with TRBJ2-7, with D unresolved. Germline V gene sequence: CDR1 WSHSY, CDR2 SAAADI. The CDR3 contains 12 residues. The CDR3 nucleotides are TGCGCCAGCCGTGAAGGGAACTACGAGCAGTACTTG. Translated, it gives CASREGNYEQYL.